This TCR beta chain was obtained from a study of shared clonotypes between healthy human individuals. The overall study: Every donor yielded three CD4 naive, three CD4 memory, two CD8 naive and one CD8 memory plate.

The repertoire was sequenced with immunoSEQ multiplex PCR; TCRdb's copy has only in-frame clones and lacks some. The sample consists of about 1.1 million clones, around 77% of them appearing once. The receptor was derived from a man between 18 and 29 years old in good health. Some clones in this sample may be carry-over from other donors' samples. The sample taken for sequencing was memory CD4+ T cells from PBMCs. The subset here: CD45RA-negative fraction.

CDR3 bases: TGTGCCAGCAGCTTAAAGGGGCTGGGGCAGCAGCCCCAGCATTTT. This gives the protein CASSLKGLGQQPQHF. The V and J genes are TRBV7-6 and TRBJ1-5; tentatively, D is TRBD1 (5 bases). CDR1 and CDR2 from the germline V gene are SGHVS and FNYEAQ. V lost 2 bases to trimming and J lost 7 bases, with 15 bases between them. The CDR3 length is 15 residues.